A selection of T cell receptor beta chains follows, all from one sample in a study of human T cells and chemical hapten exposure. TCRdb independently ran MiXCR on the RACE reads; one entry per CDR3 protein. The sample consists of under 100,000 distinct CDR3 sequences, 10% to 11% of them appearing once. The specimen was whole blood, collected in connection with sensitization to the hapten diphenylcyclopropenone (DPC). Receptors were obtained from a woman aged 45-59 years with alopecia areata. Some clones in this sample may be carry-over from other donors' samples. CDR3s include the opening cysteine and the closing phenylalanine or tryptophan. The order of the fields is clone size, J gene, V gene, D gene, CDR3 DNA, CDR3 protein. D genes are given only for firm matches. Some rows have no size entry. The others give once, few or many, or a class for an expanded clone.

abundance: .
j_gene: TRBJ2-1
v_gene: TRBV11-2
d_gene: .
CDR3nt: TGTGCCAGCAGCTTAGCCTATGAGCAGTTCTTC
CDR3aa: CASSLAYEQFF

abundance: .
j_gene: TRBJ2-5
v_gene: TRBV11-2
d_gene: .
CDR3nt: TGTGCCAGCAGCCCGCAGCGGCATGTAGAGACCCAGTACTTC
CDR3aa: CASSPQRHVETQYF

abundance: .
j_gene: TRBJ1-1
v_gene: TRBV7-8
d_gene: .
CDR3nt: TGTGCCAGCAGCTTATCAGGGAACACTGAAGCTTTCTTT
CDR3aa: CASSLSGNTEAFF

abundance: .
j_gene: TRBJ2-3
v_gene: TRBV18
d_gene: .
CDR3nt: TGTGTCAGCTCACCCGCTAGCTCAGATACGCAGTATTTT
CDR3aa: CVSSPASSDTQYF

abundance: many
j_gene: TRBJ2-3
v_gene: TRBV19
d_gene: TRBD2
CDR3nt: TGTGCCAGTAGTCAACTAGCGGGAATGGCAGATACGCAGTATTTT
CDR3aa: CASSQLAGMADTQYF

abundance: many
j_gene: TRBJ2-3
v_gene: TRBV4-3
d_gene: TRBD1
CDR3nt: TGCGCCAGCAGCCAAGATCTTCGGACAGGGGGGGGCTCAGATACGCAGTATTTT
CDR3aa: CASSQDLRTGGGSDTQYF

abundance: few
j_gene: TRBJ1-1
v_gene: TRBV29-1
d_gene: .
CDR3nt: TGCAGCGTCGTGGGGGACACTGAAGCTTTCTTT
CDR3aa: CSVVGDTEAFF

abundance: many
j_gene: TRBJ1-1
v_gene: TRBV20-1
d_gene: TRBD1
CDR3nt: TGCAGTGCTTTTACAGGGGGCGCGGGTGAAGCTTTCTTT
CDR3aa: CSAFTGGAGEAFF

abundance: .
j_gene: TRBJ1-1
v_gene: TRBV29-1
d_gene: .
CDR3nt: TGCAGCGTCCAGCACACTGAAGCTTTCTTT
CDR3aa: CSVQHTEAFF

abundance: many
j_gene: TRBJ2-1
v_gene: TRBV24-1
d_gene: .
CDR3nt: TGTGCCACCCAAGAAGGCGGATCCTACAATGAGCAGTTCTTC
CDR3aa: CATQEGGSYNEQFF

abundance: many
j_gene: TRBJ1-3
v_gene: TRBV20-1
d_gene: .
CDR3nt: TGCAGTGCATACGCCGACTCTGGAAACACCATATATTTT
CDR3aa: CSAYADSGNTIYF

abundance: many
j_gene: TRBJ2-2
v_gene: TRBV3-1
d_gene: .
CDR3nt: TGTGCCAGCAGCCAAAGCGAGGGAGGTCTCACCGGGGAGCTGTTTTTT
CDR3aa: CASSQSEGGLTGELFF

abundance: many
j_gene: TRBJ2-7
v_gene: TRBV6-1
d_gene: TRBD2
CDR3nt: TGTGCCAGCAGTGGACTAGCGGGAGTCGCCTCCTACGAGCAGTACTTC
CDR3aa: CASSGLAGVASYEQYF

abundance: few
j_gene: TRBJ1-2
v_gene: TRBV18
d_gene: TRBD1
CDR3nt: TGTGCCAGCTCATCGGACAGGACGGGTGGCTACACCTTC
CDR3aa: CASSSDRTGGYTF

abundance: .
j_gene: TRBJ2-5
v_gene: TRBV9
d_gene: .
CDR3nt: TGTGCCAGCAGCTATAGGGCGGTGACTACAGAGACCCAGTACTTC
CDR3aa: CASSYRAVTTETQYF

abundance: few
j_gene: TRBJ2-1
v_gene: TRBV7-2
d_gene: .
CDR3nt: TGTGCCAGCAGTCTCTATGAGGGGCGGCAGTTCTTC
CDR3aa: CASSLYEGRQFF

abundance: many
j_gene: TRBJ2-7
v_gene: TRBV5-1
d_gene: .
CDR3nt: TGCGCCAGCAGCTTCAGACCCTTAGAGGGGTACGAGCAGTACTTC
CDR3aa: CASSFRPLEGYEQYF

abundance: many
j_gene: TRBJ2-7
v_gene: TRBV6-1
d_gene: .
CDR3nt: TGTGCCAGCAGTGACTGGGTGAGGGAGTACTTC
CDR3aa: CASSDWVREYF

abundance: many
j_gene: TRBJ1-2
v_gene: TRBV12-2
d_gene: .
CDR3nt: TGTGCAAGTCGCTTAGTACCGGGTCCACGTAACTATGGCTACACCTTC
CDR3aa: CASRLVPGPRNYGYTF

abundance: many
j_gene: TRBJ2-4
v_gene: TRBV19
d_gene: .
CDR3nt: TGTGCCACCAGGGCTGCGGACAGAAACATTCAGTACTTC
CDR3aa: CATRAADRNIQYF

abundance: few
j_gene: TRBJ2-7
v_gene: TRBV6-6
d_gene: .
CDR3nt: TGTGCCAGCAGTTACTCGCAGGGAAAGTCCGCCGAGCAGTACTTC
CDR3aa: CASSYSQGKSAEQYF

abundance: many
j_gene: TRBJ1-2
v_gene: TRBV10-2
d_gene: .
CDR3nt: TGCGCCAGCAGCGCCCCGGGGGGTAACTATGGCTACACCTTC
CDR3aa: CASSAPGGNYGYTF

abundance: few
j_gene: TRBJ2-6
v_gene: TRBV7-6
d_gene: TRBD2
CDR3nt: TGTGCCAGCAGCATAATAGCGGGTGGAACTGGGGCCAACGTCCTGACTTTC
CDR3aa: CASSIIAGGTGANVLTF

abundance: many
j_gene: TRBJ2-1
v_gene: TRBV7-9
d_gene: TRBD1
CDR3nt: TGTGCCAGCAGTTATCCGGGACAGGGGGCAGGAGAGCAGTTCTTC
CDR3aa: CASSYPGQGAGEQFF

abundance: many
j_gene: TRBJ1-1
v_gene: TRBV6-2/TRBV6-3
d_gene: TRBD1
CDR3nt: TGTGCCAGCAGTTCCCGGGACAGGACCACTGAAGCTTTCTTT
CDR3aa: CASSSRDRTTEAFF

abundance: many
j_gene: TRBJ2-7
v_gene: TRBV6-2/TRBV6-3
d_gene: .
CDR3nt: TGTGCCAGCAGCCAATCCGGGACAACTGCTTACGAGCAGTACTTC
CDR3aa: CASSQSGTTAYEQYF

abundance: .
j_gene: TRBJ2-7
v_gene: TRBV29-1
d_gene: TRBD1
CDR3nt: TGCAGCGTTGAAGATCGGACAGGGGCGAGGGAGCAGTACTTC
CDR3aa: CSVEDRTGAREQYF

abundance: few
j_gene: TRBJ2-3
v_gene: TRBV20-1
d_gene: .
CDR3nt: TGCAGTGCTAGAGATCGGCTAGCGCCAGCCACAGATACGCAGTATTTT
CDR3aa: CSARDRLAPATDTQYF

abundance: many
j_gene: TRBJ2-5
v_gene: TRBV20-1
d_gene: TRBD1
CDR3nt: TGCAGTGCTAGAGGGGAGAAAGGGGGCAAGAACGGGGAGACCCAGTACTTC
CDR3aa: CSARGEKGGKNGETQYF

abundance: many
j_gene: TRBJ2-3
v_gene: TRBV5-6
d_gene: .
CDR3nt: TGTGCCAGCAGCTTGGTCGGGTGGGATAGGGAGTATTTT
CDR3aa: CASSLVGWDREYF

abundance: .
j_gene: TRBJ2-7
v_gene: TRBV7-2
d_gene: .
CDR3nt: TGTGCCAGCAGCTTAGCGCTCTCGGCCCACGAGCAGTACTTC
CDR3aa: CASSLALSAHEQYF

abundance: many
j_gene: TRBJ2-7
v_gene: TRBV29-1
d_gene: .
CDR3nt: TGCAGCGTTGCGCCCGGGAGTCCCTACGAGCAGTACTTC
CDR3aa: CSVAPGSPYEQYF

abundance: few
j_gene: TRBJ2-3
v_gene: TRBV29-1
d_gene: .
CDR3nt: TGCAGCGTTGGCCCATATGGTACAGATACGCAGTATTTT
CDR3aa: CSVGPYGTDTQYF

abundance: .
j_gene: TRBJ1-2
v_gene: TRBV9
d_gene: TRBD1
CDR3nt: TGTGCCAGCAGCAAGCGGACAGGGAACGGTGGCTACACCTTC
CDR3aa: CASSKRTGNGGYTF

abundance: many
j_gene: TRBJ2-1
v_gene: TRBV7-2
d_gene: TRBD2
CDR3nt: TGTGCCAGCAGCTTTAAACTAGCGGGGATCTACAATGAGCAGTTCTTC
CDR3aa: CASSFKLAGIYNEQFF